This T cell receptor beta chain came from a study of vaccination effects on CD4 cells after COVID-19. Assay used: immunoSEQ multiplex PCR; TCRdb lists only in-frame clones, some missing. The sample yields about 58,000 clones, over 60% seen once. Study results and limitations: Late post-vaccination samples showed marked contraction of infection- and vaccine-induced clones.

In regard to this clone: The antigen is undetermined.

Once cultured for roughly 10 days, the cells underwent separation to obtain CD4+ T cells. Per the germline V gene, CDR1 is SGDLS and CDR2 is YYNGEE. With V trimmed by 3 bases and J by 6 bases, 15 bases remained unmatched. This CDR3 region has 17 residues. The source of this sequence is a human donor who received a COVID-19 vaccine. The sequences come from CD4+ T cells from PBMCs cultured without peptide, collected before COVID-19 vaccination. The rearrangement joins TRBV9 to TRBJ2-3, with 8 positions matching TRBD2. CDR3 residues: CASSERSGGAPRDTQYF. The CDR3 bases are TGTGCCAGCAGCGAACGAAGCGGGGGTGCACCCAGGGATACGCAGTATTTT.